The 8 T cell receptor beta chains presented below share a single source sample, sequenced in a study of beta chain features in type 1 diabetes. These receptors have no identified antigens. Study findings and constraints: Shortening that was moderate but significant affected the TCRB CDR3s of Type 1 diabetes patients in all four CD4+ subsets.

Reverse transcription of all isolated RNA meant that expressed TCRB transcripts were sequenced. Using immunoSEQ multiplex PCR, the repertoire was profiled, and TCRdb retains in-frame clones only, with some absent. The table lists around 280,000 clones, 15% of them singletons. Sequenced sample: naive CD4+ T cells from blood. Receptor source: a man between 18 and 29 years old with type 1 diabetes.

CDR3 loop: CASSWDRGHEQFF. CDR3 DNA: TGTGCCAGCAGCTGGGACAGGGGTCATGAGCAGTTCTTC. This rearrangement joins TRBV5-8 to TRBJ2-1; the match to TRBD1 covers 10 bases. This CDR3 is built from 13 residues. Per germline, CDR1 SGHTS and CDR2 YDEGEE. Trimming cost V 3 bases and J 8 bases; bases outside gene matches: 2.

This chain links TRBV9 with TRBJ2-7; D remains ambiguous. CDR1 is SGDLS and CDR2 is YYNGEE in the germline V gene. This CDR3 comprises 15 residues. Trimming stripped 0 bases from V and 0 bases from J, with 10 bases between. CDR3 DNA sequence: TGTGCCAGCAGCGTAGACGAACACCACTCCTACGAGCAGTACTTC. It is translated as CASSVDEHHSYEQYF.

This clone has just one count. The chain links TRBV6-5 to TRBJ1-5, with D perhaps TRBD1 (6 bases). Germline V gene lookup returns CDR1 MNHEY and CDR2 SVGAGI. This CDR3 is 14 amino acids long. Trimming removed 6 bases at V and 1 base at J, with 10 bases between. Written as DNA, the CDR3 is TGTGCCAGCAGACGGACAGTAAGCAATCAGCCCCAGCATTTT. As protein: CASRRTVSNQPQHF.

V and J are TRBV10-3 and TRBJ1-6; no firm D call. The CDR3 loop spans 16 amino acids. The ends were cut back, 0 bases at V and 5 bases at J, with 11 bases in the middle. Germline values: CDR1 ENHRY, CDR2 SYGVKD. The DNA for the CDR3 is TGTGCCATCAGTGAGTCAGAGAGGGCGAATAATTCACCCCTCCACTTT. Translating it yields CAISESERANNSPLHF.

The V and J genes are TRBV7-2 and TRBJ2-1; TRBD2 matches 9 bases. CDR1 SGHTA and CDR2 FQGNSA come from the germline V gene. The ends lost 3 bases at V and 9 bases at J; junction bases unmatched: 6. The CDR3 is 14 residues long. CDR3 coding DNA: TGTGCCAGCAGCTTGAGTATAGCGGGGGTTGAGCAGTTCTTC. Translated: CASSLSIAGVEQFF.

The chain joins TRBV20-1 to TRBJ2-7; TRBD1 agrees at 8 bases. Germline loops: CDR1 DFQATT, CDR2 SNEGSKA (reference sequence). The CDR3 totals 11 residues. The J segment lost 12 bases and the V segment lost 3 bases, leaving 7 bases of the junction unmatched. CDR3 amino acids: CSARTGDRVYF. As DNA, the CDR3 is TGCAGTGCTAGGACAGGGGACAGAGTGTACTTC.

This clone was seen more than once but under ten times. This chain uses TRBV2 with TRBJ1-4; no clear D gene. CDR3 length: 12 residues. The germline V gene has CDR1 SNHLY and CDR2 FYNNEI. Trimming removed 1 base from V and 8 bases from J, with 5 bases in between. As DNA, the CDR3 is TGTGCCAGCAGTGAAGGGAGGGAAAAACTGTTTTTT. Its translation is CASSEGREKLFF. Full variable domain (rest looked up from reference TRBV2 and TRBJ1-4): EPEVTQTPSHQVTQMGQEVILRCVPISNHLYFYWYRQILGQKVEFLVSFYNNEISEKSEIFDDQFSVERPDGSNFTLKIRSTKLEDSAMYFCASSEGREKLFFGSGTQLSVL.

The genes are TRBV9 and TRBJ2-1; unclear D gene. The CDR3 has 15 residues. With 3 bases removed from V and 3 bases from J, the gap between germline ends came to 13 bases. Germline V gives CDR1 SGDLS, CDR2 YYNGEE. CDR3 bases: TGTGCCAGCAGCGCCTCCCATTGGCTCTACAATGAGCAGTTCTTC. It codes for CASSASHWLYNEQFF.